This TCR beta chain was recovered during a study of blood T cell repertoires in COVID-19. Background on the study: Acute-phase and convalescent COVID-19 samples originated in the United States, Italy and Spain.

V shed 4 bases, J shed 8 bases, and the junction held 7 bases outside the gene matches. Germline CDR1 reads SEHNR; CDR2 reads FQNEAQ (reference sequence). The length of the CDR3 is 13 residues. Per the study methods: Reference gene primer amplification in the assay estimated nucleated cell counts. The repertoire was sequenced with immunoSEQ multiplex PCR; TCRdb's copy has only in-frame clones and lacks some. D and trimming come from the DNA, and the V and J calls and clone size come from that table. The sample includes about 520,000 clones, approximately 85% seen only once; the top ten take under 4%.

The sample comprised peripheral blood. The TCR sequence derives from a human donor in a cohort sampled during active COVID-19. The J gene is TRBJ1-2, the V gene TRBV7-9; 7 nucleotides match TRBD1. CDR3 sequence: CASSSTGIRGYTF. CDR3 DNA: TGTGCCAGCAGCTCGACAGGGATTAGGGGCTACACCTTC.